The entry that follows covers one T cell receptor (beta chain) sequence. There are a few counts of this clonotype. Which antigen it targets is not known. The input lacks base qualities; no much larger clone sits a single base away. Receptor libraries were prepared by multiplex PCR. Sequencing took place on an Illumina HiSeq 4000. To build TCR beta libraries, CDR3 regions were amplified by Arm-PCR using iRepertoire HTBI primers. Gel purification was performed on PCR products prior to sequencing. Per the authors' processing: Gene usage analysis of CDR3 amino acid clonotypes relied on the 55 to 80 TRBV and about 15 TRBJ segments identified across samples. Filtered high-quality paired reads were merged into contigs using COPE and FqMerger. BLAST was used to align contigs to the IMGT TRBV, TRBD and TRBJ reference genes, and CDR3 was defined following IMGT. Any clonotype with a frequency above 0.1% was counted as a highly expanded clone. Shannon entropy served as the measure of repertoire diversity, while the Gini coefficient captured V-J evenness. Clonotypes shared by more than one individual were considered public. TCRdb trimmed the raw reads at Q25, called clones with MiXCR and kept productive beta chains. Identical CDR3 proteins give one entry, which carries the most common genes and DNA. These V and J calls originate from TCRdb's pipeline instead of the authors' own analysis. The sample table lists hundreds of thousands of distinct CDR3 sequences, 16% of them with a count of one. The ten largest clonotypes hold about 20% of the sample.

The germline ends are 20 bases apart after V is trimmed by 5 bases and J by 7 bases. The CDR3 goes from the cysteine to the phenylalanine over 15 residues. Here the CDR3 DNA is all that survives: 45 bases in frame from base 1. The germline V gene encodes CDR1 SEHNR and CDR2 FQNEAQ (reference sequence). The time point label here, explained by the study, means: newly diagnosed GD, antithyroid drugs for less than 3 months. RNA was extracted from PBMCs in TRIzol for both TCR sequencing and RNA sequencing. The diagnosis of Graves' disease followed American Thyroid Association guidelines. Patients were recruited from an endocrinology department in Xi'an, China. From each patient, around 8.3 milliliters of peripheral blood was collected into an EDTA anticoagulant tube. PBMCs were isolated by Ficoll Paque Plus density gradient separation without further T cell sorting. An Agilent 2100 Bioanalyzer and agarose gel were used to check RNA quality, and a NanoDrop 2000 was used to measure RNA concentration.

The data were obtained in a study of regulatory T cells in long-lasting Graves disease (dated by TCRdb to the early 2020s). Background on the whole study: Patients with newly diagnosed Graves' disease had been on antithyroid drugs for under 3 months. The study was conducted in China and was registered as a clinical trial. Peripheral blood TCR sequencing and RNA sequencing compared persistent Graves' disease patients with newly diagnosed Graves' disease patients. TCR sequencing covered around 13 persistent and around 20 newly diagnosed Graves' disease patients, some 33 samples in total. The research as a whole found: A larger number of public clonotypes was shared among persistent patients (fewer than 3,000) than among newly diagnosed patients (approximately 930). Persistent Graves' disease patients showed lower TCR Shannon entropy and fewer highly expanded clones than newly diagnosed patients, suggesting clonal expansion. Sequencing and analysis were limited to the TCR beta chain. As a limitation, the authors acknowledged that the small sample size may reduce accuracy. Persistent disease showed preferential use of TRBV28, TRBJ1-2 and TRBJ2-5, whereas newly diagnosed disease favored TRBV20-1 and TRBJ2-1. The study examined only peripheral blood because the primary lesion, thyroid tissue, could not be accessed.

The same sample was also studied in work on T cells in Graves' hyperthyroidism and ophthalmopathy. Per that second paper: Stable Graves' hyperthyroidism was defined as no progression to ophthalmopathy during 18 months of follow-up. Hyperthyroidism patients were aged 18 to 65 years and newly diagnosed, with disease duration of less than 2 months. Exclusion was applied to patients with uncontrolled infections, other autoimmune diseases, pregnancy or lactation. Diagnoses were based on clinical symptoms, serum thyroxine and TRAb, thyroid ultrasound and orbital computed tomography. The first round of RT-PCR for the TCR CDR3 was performed with the HTBI primer set and the Qiagen OneStep RT-PCR kit. Blood samples also contained most of the expanded thyroid clonotypes (frequency above 0.001), which suggests that blood repertoires may reflect thyroid immune responses. A model built on a 13 V-J signature distinguished ophthalmopathy from stable hyperthyroidism, reaching roughly 88% sensitivity and 81.08% specificity in cross-validation and 80%/75% in testing. During validation, the model predicted progression to ophthalmopathy a median of approximately 6 months ahead of onset, with almost 71% sensitivity and roughly 75% specificity. To identify distinguishing TCR V-J signatures, a discovery cohort of roughly 100 patients was used, comprising 43 with Graves' ophthalmopathy and 57 with stable Graves' hyperthyroidism. Prospective prediction of ophthalmopathy was tested in an independent validation cohort of some 19 hyperthyroidism patients and 17 patients who later progressed to ophthalmopathy. For training and testing, the 100 or so patients in the discovery cohort were randomly divided in a 7:3 ratio. In about six Graves' hyperthyroidism patients, the study also compared T-cell repertoires from thyroid tissue with T-cell repertoires from blood. Following sampling, methimazole starting at 30 mg daily was given to hyperthyroidism patients, and high-dose intravenous methylprednisolone was given to ophthalmopathy patients. The libraries were constructed in a second round of multiplex PCR and then size-selected and purified. Libraries were sequenced paired-end with 100 bp reads on an Illumina HiSeq2000. SOAPnuke was used to process the raw data, with reads discarded if the reads contained adapters or uncalled bases, had a mean Phred below 15, or lacked an exact constant-primer or identifier match. COPE v1.2.5 was used to merge the high-quality paired reads, and each unique nucleotide sequence was defined as a clonotype. MiTCR v1.1 was used to align the clonotypes against IMGT TRBV, TRBD and TRBJ reference segments. The analysis was restricted to V-J combinations with a frequency above 0.0001, which together covered 99% to 99.2% of the repertoires. The TCS score was defined as F50 (clonal expansion) divided by E x V (chaos), with BLOSUM62-based TCRdist calculated between CDR3 peptides within each V-J. Welch's t-statistics and random forest reduced roughly 540 V-J features to fewer than 15, which were used in a naive Bayes classifier (R e1071). Sample size was not statistically predetermined, and blinding of investigators to group allocation was not performed. The paper reports TCR Vbeta CDR3 sequencing of approximately 140 peripheral blood samples: some 44 ophthalmopathy, under 80 hyperthyroidism and approximately 17 progressor patients.

Sequencing was performed on peripheral blood mononuclear cells (PBMCs), taken at new diagnosis, from a patient treated with antithyroid drugs. The V and J genes are TRBV7-9 and TRBJ1-2; no D segment can be confidently identified. The receptor's source is a woman aged 25 to 45 with Graves disease. Donor details come from another sample of the same person, matched by shared clones. CDR3 reads: CASSITRGLGGGYTF. The DNA sequence is as follows: TGTGCCAGCAGCATAACCAGAGGTTTGGGAGGTGGCTACACCTTC. With the portions outside the CDR3 filled from the reference TRBV7-9 and TRBJ1-2 genes, the complete variable region becomes DTGVSQNPRHKITKRGQNVTFRCDPISEHNRLYWYRQTLGQGPEFLTYFQNEAQLEKSRLLSDRFSAERPKGSFSTLEIQRTEQGDSAMYLCASSITRGLGGGYTFGSGTRLTVV.